A selection of T cell receptor beta chains follows, all from one sample in a study of Ad26.COV2.S vaccination and SARS-CoV-2 variants. The repertoire was sequenced with immunoSEQ multiplex PCR; TCRdb's copy has only in-frame clones and lacks some. The sample shows around 320,000 clones, about nine tenths of them seen only once. The sequences come from peripheral blood, collected in a trial of Ad26.COV2.S vaccine versus placebo. These receptor sequences come from a person between 18 and 59 years old who received the Ad26.COV2.S COVID-19 vaccine or a placebo. The CDR3 runs from the conserved cysteine through the conserved F or W. D genes are given only for firm matches. A row's size may be missing; if present it is once, few, many or a size class.

>-|TRBJ2-1|TRBD1|TRBV7-9
CASSLGLGTGTYNEQFF
TGTGCCAGCAGCTTAGGACTCGGGACAGGAACCTACAATGAGCAGTTCTTC
>-|TRBJ2-7|-|TRBV10-3
CAIRATGSSYEQYF
TGTGCCATCAGGGCGACGGGGTCCTCTTACGAGCAGTACTTC
>-|TRBJ2-3|TRBD1|TRBV5-1
CASSLVGGSTDTQYF
TGCGCCAGCAGCTTGGTAGGGGGCAGCACAGATACGCAGTATTTT
>-|TRBJ2-2|-|TRBV14
CASSQALSGELFF
TGTGCCAGCAGCCAAGCGTTGAGCGGGGAGCTGTTTTTT
>-|TRBJ2-3|TRBD2|TRBV20-1
CSASVAGGYSYTDTQYF
TGCAGTGCTAGTGTGGCGGGGGGGTATAGCTACACAGATACGCAGTATTTT
>-|TRBJ2-7|-|TRBV25-1
CASSEFYGPTYEQYF
TGTGCCAGCAGTGAATTTTATGGACCGACCTACGAGCAGTACTTC
>-|TRBJ1-1|TRBD1|TRBV4-2
CASSQDWTGGVTEAFF
TGTGCCAGCAGCCAAGATTGGACAGGGGGCGTTACTGAAGCTTTCTTT
>-|TRBJ1-6|TRBD1|TRBV3-1/TRBV3-2
CASSRLQGAPLHF
TGTGCCAGCAGCCGACTACAGGGGGCACCCCTCCACTTT
>-|TRBJ2-1|-|TRBV3-1/TRBV3-2
CASSQDFASSYNEQFF
TGTGCCAGCAGCCAAGATTTCGCTAGTTCCTACAATGAGCAGTTCTTC
>-|TRBJ2-2|-|TRBV4-3
CASSQGGGTGELFF
TGCGCCAGCAGCCAAGGAGGAGGCACCGGGGAGCTGTTTTTT
>-|TRBJ2-1|-|TRBV12-3/TRBV12-4
CASSSYLGEQFF
TGTGCCAGCAGTTCGTACTTGGGTGAGCAGTTCTTC
>-|TRBJ2-1|-|TRBV27
CASSSPPAAVNEQFF
TGTGCCAGCAGTTCCCCCCCTGCAGCGGTCAATGAGCAGTTCTTC
>-|TRBJ1-3|-|TRBV7-9
CASSPSGLLGNTIYF
TGTGCCAGCAGCCCCTCGGGCCTGCTAGGAAACACCATATATTTT
>-|TRBJ1-2|-|TRBV15
CATSRDRQGNYGYTF
TGTGCCACCAGCAGAGATCGGCAGGGTAACTATGGCTACACCTTC
>-|TRBJ2-7|-|TRBV5-4
CASSFGRGGYEQYF
TGTGCCAGCAGCTTCGGGCGGGGTGGTTACGAGCAGTACTTC
>-|TRBJ1-5|-|TRBV6-2/TRBV6-3
CASSYEQGFYQPQHF
TGTGCCAGCAGTTACGAACAGGGTTTCTATCAGCCCCAGCATTTT
>-|TRBJ2-5|TRBD2|TRBV5-1
CASRPSGTSRQETQYF
TGCGCCAGCAGGCCGTCCGGGACTAGCAGACAAGAGACCCAGTACTTC
>few|TRBJ2-7|-|TRBV6-2/TRBV6-3
CASSPRRDSLVEQYF
TGTGCCAGCAGCCCACGACGGGATTCTTTAGTCGAGCAGTACTTC
>-|TRBJ1-2|-|TRBV30
CAWSVGLGYPYGYTF
TGTGCCTGGAGTGTAGGATTAGGCTATCCGTATGGCTACACCTTC
>-|TRBJ2-7|-|TRBV5-5
CASSLDPNYEQYF
TGTGCCAGCAGCTTGGACCCGAACTACGAGCAGTACTTC
>once|TRBJ2-7|-|TRBV4-3
CASSQGGLAYEQYF
TGCGCCAGCAGCCAAGGGGGACTGGCCTACGAGCAGTACTTC
>-|TRBJ1-1|-|TRBV4-1
CASSLRRGGTEAFF
TGCGCCAGCAGCCTTAGGAGGGGAGGCACTGAAGCTTTCTTT
>-|TRBJ2-2|-|TRBV4-3
CASSQGLERAWNTGELFF
TGCGCCAGCAGCCAAGGGCTTGAAAGAGCCTGGAACACCGGGGAGCTGTTTTTT
>-|TRBJ1-1|-|TRBV14
CASSLDSNTEAFF
TGTGCCAGCAGCCTGGACTCTAACACTGAAGCTTTCTTT
>-|TRBJ2-1|-|TRBV6-6
CASSPPGGPRNEQFF
TGTGCCAGCAGCCCCCCTGGGGGCCCCCGGAATGAGCAGTTCTTC
>-|TRBJ2-7|-|TRBV5-6
CASSLRSGIGEQYF
TGTGCCAGCAGCTTGAGGTCAGGGATAGGCGAGCAGTACTTC
>-|TRBJ1-4|TRBD1|TRBV5-6
CASSSPGRGRNNEKLFF
TGTGCCAGCAGCTCCCCGGGTAGGGGGCGTAATAATGAAAAACTGTTTTTT